One and the same sample provided the 15 T cell receptor beta chains below, sequenced in a study of Graves' ophthalmopathy and Graves' hyperthyroidism. RNA transcripts provided the template for amplifying TCR beta CDR3 regions. RT-PCR with HTBI primers came first, then second-round multiplex PCR. TCRdb reanalysed the multiplex PCR reads using MiXCR and keeps one entry per CDR3 protein. Among about 370,000 distinct CDR3 sequences listed, about 18% were seen once. Sample: peripheral blood. These receptors all come from an adult woman with stable Graves' hyperthyroidism.

In this sample, this clonotype turned up many times. The chain is built from TRBV4-1 and TRBJ1-1; D is ambiguous. V dropped 1 base and J dropped 1 base, with 7 bases sitting between them. The CDR3 has 14 amino acids. The germline gives CDR1 MGHRA, CDR2 YSYEKL. CDR3 sequence: CASSQGGSNTEAFF. CDR3 bases: TGCGCCAGCAGCCAAGGAGGGTCGAACACTGAAGCTTTCTTT.

In its sample, this clonotype was seen many times. This may arise from a read error, as a much more abundant clone is one base away. Without the conserved terminal phenylalanine or tryptophan, this CDR3 likely stems from a read error. The CDR3 here is CASSFGGYYTEAFL. In DNA, the CDR3 is TGTGCCAGCAGTTTCGGTGGTTATTACACTGAAGCTTTCCTT. This rearrangement joins TRBV28 to TRBJ1-1; D gene uncertain. Germline V lookup: CDR1 MDHEN, CDR2 SYDVKM. The CDR3 spans 14 residues. Trimming took off 3 bases at V and 3 bases at J, with 11 bases between the two ends.

The rearrangement uses TRBV20-1 and TRBJ2-7; maybe TRBD2 (5 bases). From germline, CDR1 is DFQATT and CDR2 SNEGSKA (reference sequence). The CDR3 length is 15 residues. V lost 2 bases, J lost 2 bases, and 16 bases lay in between. The CDR3 loop is CSARPLGDPTYEQYF. The CDR3 DNA reads as TGCAGTGCTAGACCACTCGGGGATCCCACCTACGAGCAGTACTTC.

In this sample, this clonotype turned up many times. J is TRBJ2-2 and V is TRBV24-1; 7 bases align to TRBD1. Germline trimming cut 4 bases from V and 6 bases from J; bases unmatched to any gene: 16. The CDR3 loop spans 18 amino acids. Germline CDR1 reads KGHDR; CDR2 reads SFDVKD. CDR3 region: CATSDNTLRTGRPGELFF. Here the CDR3 DNA reads TGTGCCACCAGTGACAATACATTACGGACAGGTCGACCCGGGGAGCTGTTTTTT.

The genes are TRBV12-3 or TRBV12-4 and TRBJ1-1; no firm D call. V was shortened by 3 bases and J by 3 bases, with 5 bases between the two germline ends. The CDR3 runs to 12 residues. The CDR3 DNA reads TGTGCCAGCAGTTTGGAGTACACTGAAGCTTTCTTT. Amino acid sequence: CASSLEYTEAFF.

On this clonotype itself: At one of its ends the junction is not consistent with the germline gene, which may arise from a read error. CDR3 DNA sequence: TGCAGCGCCGATAGAGAGCCCCAGTACTTC. Translated, it gives CSADREPQYF. The J gene is TRBJ2-5, the V gene TRBV29-1; D gene ambiguous. Germline loops: CDR1 SQVTM, CDR2 ANQGSEA. The CDR3 spans 10 residues.

This clonotype has a count of ten or more. The V call is TRBV5-1, the J call TRBJ2-7, with 10 bases fitting TRBD2. CDR3 size: 15 residues. Germline-derived CDR1 and CDR2 are SGHRS and YFSETQ. The V gene end was trimmed by 3 bases and the J gene end by 9 bases; junction bases not matched to a gene: 12. CDR3 sequence: CASSWGTSANDGQYF. CDR3 in DNA: TGCGCCAGCAGCTGGGGGACTAGCGCTAACGATGGGCAGTACTTC.

This sequence joins TRBV5-1 and TRBJ2-1, with 7 nucleotides matching TRBD2. The CDR3 is 14 residues long. From germline, CDR1 is SGHRS and CDR2 YFSETQ. V lost 0 bases, J lost 8 bases, and 5 bases stayed unmatched. In DNA, the CDR3 is TGCGCCAGCAGCTTGGCCGGGAGGTTCTATGAGCAGTTCTTC. Translated: CASSLAGRFYEQFF.

The chain couples TRBV12-3 or TRBV12-4 to TRBJ2-7; the match to TRBD1 covers 10 bases. The CDR3 consists of 13 residues. The trim removed 8 bases at V and 6 bases at J, leaving 7 bases unmatched. The CDR3 nucleotides are TGTGCCAGCGTTCGGGACAGGGGTGCCGAGCAGTACTTC. It encodes CASVRDRGAEQYF.

This clonotype has at least ten counts. The V call is TRBV29-1, the J call TRBJ2-5, with TRBD1 as a possible D gene (5 bases). The ends were cut back, 7 bases at V and 1 base at J, with 13 bases in the middle. The CDR3 spans 13 residues. CDR1 and CDR2 from the germline V gene are SQVTM and ANQGSEA. The CDR3 reads CSAPTEIQETQYF. DNA for the CDR3: TGCAGCGCTCCGACAGAAATCCAAGAGACCCAGTACTTC.

The chain employs TRBV5-1 and TRBJ2-7; a possible D gene is TRBD2 (5 bases). The CDR3 length is 14 residues. V was clipped by 4 bases and J by 0 bases, with 11 bases between them. Germline CDR1 and CDR2: SGHRS and YFSETQ. CDR3 protein: CASSPGLYSYEQYF. The CDR3, as DNA: TGCGCCAGCAGCCCCGGACTGTACTCCTACGAGCAGTACTTC.

This clonotype was seen many times. This chain joins TRBV12-5 and TRBJ2-6; D not certain. CDR3 length: 13 amino acids. The ends were cut back, 2 bases at V and 4 bases at J, with 3 bases in the middle. Per the germline V gene, CDR1 is LGHNT and CDR2 is FRNRAP. CDR3 DNA sequence: TGTGCTAGTGGTTTGTCCGGGGCCAACGTCCTGACTTTC. Amino acid sequence: CASGLSGANVLTF.

This clonotype was counted ten times or more. The V gene is TRBV28, the J gene TRBJ2-2; 7 bases fit TRBD1. Germline trimming cut 6 bases from V and 5 bases from J; bases unmatched to any gene: 9. The CDR3 runs 15 residues. Looked up from germline, CDR1 is MDHEN and CDR2 is SYDVKM. The CDR3 spells CASRASYRGTGELFF. In DNA form, the CDR3 reads TGTGCCAGCAGAGCGAGTTACAGGGGAACCGGGGAGCTGTTTTTT. Full variable domain (rest looked up from reference TRBV28 and TRBJ2-2): DVKVTQSSRYLVKRTGEKVFLECVQDMDHENMFWYRQDPGLGLRLIYFSYDVKMKEKGDIPEGYSVSREKKERFSLILESASTNQTSMYLCASRASYRGTGELFFGEGSRLTVL.

This clonotype was picked up many times. The V call is TRBV6-1, the J call TRBJ2-2; D remains ambiguous. Trimming cost V 8 bases and J 6 bases, with 7 bases left between them. The CDR3 runs 11 residues. Germline CDR1 MNHNS, CDR2 SASEGT. CDR3: CASLEAGELFF. CDR3 nucleotides: TGTGCCAGCCTAGAGGCCGGGGAGCTGTTTTTT.

In this sample, this clonotype turned up many times. CDR3: CSGFRRLESYEQYF. The CDR3 DNA reads TGCAGTGGATTTCGGCGACTAGAATCCTACGAGCAGTACTTC. J is TRBJ2-7 and V is TRBV20-1; tentatively, D is TRBD2 (6 bases). Trimming shortened V by 7 bases and J by 1 base, and 17 bases separated the two germline ends. This CDR3 spans 14 amino acids. CDR1 is DFQATT and CDR2 is SNEGSKA in the germline V gene (reference sequence).